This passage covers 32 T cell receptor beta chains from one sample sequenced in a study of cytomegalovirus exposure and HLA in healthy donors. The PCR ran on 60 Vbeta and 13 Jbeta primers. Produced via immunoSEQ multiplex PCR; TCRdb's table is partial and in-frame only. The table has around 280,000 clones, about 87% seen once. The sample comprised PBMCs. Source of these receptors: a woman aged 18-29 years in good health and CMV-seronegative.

The CDR3 loop is CASSPGQGNYGYTF. CDR3 sequence (DNA): TGTGCCAGCAGTCCGGGACAGGGAAACTATGGCTACACCTTC. The chain joins TRBV6-4 to TRBJ1-2; the match to TRBD1 covers 9 bases. The CDR3 length is 14 residues. Germline V lookup: CDR1 MRHNA, CDR2 SNTAGT. V lost 5 bases, J lost 2 bases, and 3 bases stayed unmatched.

This CDR3 is CASSSQTSGVPRETQYF. The CDR3 DNA reads as TGTGCCAGCAGCTCGCAGACGAGCGGGGTCCCTAGAGAGACCCAGTACTTC. The rearrangement links TRBV7-9 to TRBJ2-5, with 7 nucleotides matching TRBD2. Trimming cost V 4 bases and J 4 bases; bases outside gene matches: 15. The CDR3 consists of 17 residues. Germline CDR1 SEHNR, CDR2 FQNEAQ (reference sequence).

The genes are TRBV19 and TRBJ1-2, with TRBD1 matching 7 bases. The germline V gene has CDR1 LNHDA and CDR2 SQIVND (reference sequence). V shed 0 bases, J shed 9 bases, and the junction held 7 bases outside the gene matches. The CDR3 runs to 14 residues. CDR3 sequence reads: CASSIEGQAASYTF. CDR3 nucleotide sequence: TGTGCCAGTAGTATAGAAGGACAGGCTGCGAGCTACACCTTC.

CDR3 DNA: TGTGCCAGCAGCTTTAGACAGGGGGAGAATACTGAAGCTTTCTTT. It codes for CASSFRQGENTEAFF. The chain couples TRBV11-2 to TRBJ1-1; 9 positions agree with TRBD1. CDR1 and CDR2 from the germline V gene are SGHAT and FQNNGV. This CDR3 is built from 15 residues. Trimming at V came to 3 bases and at J to 5 bases, leaving 7 bases not matched to a gene.

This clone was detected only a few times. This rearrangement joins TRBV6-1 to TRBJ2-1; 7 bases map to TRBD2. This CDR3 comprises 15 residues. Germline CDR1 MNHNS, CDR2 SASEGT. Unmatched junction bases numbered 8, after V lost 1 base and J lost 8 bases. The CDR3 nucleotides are TGTGCCAGCAGTGAAGAAGCGGGGAGGGTCTATGAGCAGTTCTTC. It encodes CASSEEAGRVYEQFF.

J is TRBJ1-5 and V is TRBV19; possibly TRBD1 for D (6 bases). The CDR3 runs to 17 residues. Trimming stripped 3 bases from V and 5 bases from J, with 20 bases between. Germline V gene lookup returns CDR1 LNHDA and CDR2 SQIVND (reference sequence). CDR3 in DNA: TGTGCCAGTAGTATTTCTGTTAAACAGGGCTTGGATCAGCCCCAGCATTTT. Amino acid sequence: CASSISVKQGLDQPQHF.

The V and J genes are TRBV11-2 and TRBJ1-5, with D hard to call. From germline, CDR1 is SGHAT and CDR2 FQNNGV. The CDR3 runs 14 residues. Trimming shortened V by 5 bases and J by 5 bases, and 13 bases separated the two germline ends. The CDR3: CASSPLGAYQPQHF. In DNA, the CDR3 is TGTGCCAGCAGCCCCCTGGGCGCATATCAGCCCCAGCATTTT.

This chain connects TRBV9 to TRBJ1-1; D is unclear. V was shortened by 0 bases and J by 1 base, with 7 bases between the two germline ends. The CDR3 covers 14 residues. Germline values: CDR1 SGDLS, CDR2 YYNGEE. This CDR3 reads CASSVGTRNTEAFF. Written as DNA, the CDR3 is TGTGCCAGCAGCGTAGGAACCAGGAACACTGAAGCTTTCTTT. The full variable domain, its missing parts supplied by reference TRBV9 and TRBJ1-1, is DSGVTQTPKHLITATGQRVTLRCSPRSGDLSVYWYQQSLDQGLQFLIQYYNGEERAKGNILERFSAQQFPDLHSELNLSSLELGDSALYFCASSVGTRNTEAFFGQGTRLTVV.

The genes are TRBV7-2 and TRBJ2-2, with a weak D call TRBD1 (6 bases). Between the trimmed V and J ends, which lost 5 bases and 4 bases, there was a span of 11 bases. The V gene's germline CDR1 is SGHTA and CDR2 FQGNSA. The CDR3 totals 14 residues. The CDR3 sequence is CASSPQGVTGELFF. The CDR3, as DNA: TGTGCCAGCAGCCCACAGGGAGTCACCGGGGAGCTGTTTTTT.

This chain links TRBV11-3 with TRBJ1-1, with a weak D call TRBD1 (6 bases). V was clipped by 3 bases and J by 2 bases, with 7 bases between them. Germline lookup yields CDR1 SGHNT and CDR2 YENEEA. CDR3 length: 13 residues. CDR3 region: CASSFRGNTEAFF. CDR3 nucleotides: TGTGCCAGCAGCTTCAGGGGAAACACTGAAGCTTTCTTT.

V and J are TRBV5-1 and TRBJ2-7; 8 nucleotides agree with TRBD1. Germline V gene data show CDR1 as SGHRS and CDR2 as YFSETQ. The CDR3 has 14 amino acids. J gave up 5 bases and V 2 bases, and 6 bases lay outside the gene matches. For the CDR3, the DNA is TGCGCCAGCAGCTTCGGCAGGGGGCAGGACGAGCAGTACTTC. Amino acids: CASSFGRGQDEQYF. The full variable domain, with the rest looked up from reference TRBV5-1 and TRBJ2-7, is KAGVTQTPRYLIKTRGQQVTLSCSPISGHRSVSWYQQTPGQGLQFLFEYFSETQRNKGNFPGRFSGRQFSNSRSEMNVSTLELGDSALYLCASSFGRGQDEQYFGPGTRLTVT.

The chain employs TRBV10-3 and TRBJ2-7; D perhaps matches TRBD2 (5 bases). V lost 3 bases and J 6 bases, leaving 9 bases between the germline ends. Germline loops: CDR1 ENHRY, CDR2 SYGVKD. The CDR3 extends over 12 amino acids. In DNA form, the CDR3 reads TGTGCCATCAGTGACGGGGTCCGCGAGCAGTACTTC. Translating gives CAISDGVREQYF.

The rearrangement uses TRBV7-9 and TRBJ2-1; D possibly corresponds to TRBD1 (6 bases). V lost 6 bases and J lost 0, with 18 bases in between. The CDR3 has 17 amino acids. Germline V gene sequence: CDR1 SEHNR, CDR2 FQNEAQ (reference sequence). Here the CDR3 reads CASSSPRDTRSYNEQFF. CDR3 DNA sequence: TGTGCCAGCAGTAGTCCCCGGGACACCCGCTCCTACAATGAGCAGTTCTTC.

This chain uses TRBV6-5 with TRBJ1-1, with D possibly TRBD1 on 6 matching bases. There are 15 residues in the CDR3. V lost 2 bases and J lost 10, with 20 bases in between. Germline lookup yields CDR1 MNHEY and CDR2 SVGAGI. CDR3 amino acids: CASSYPLSGGVRAFF. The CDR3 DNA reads TGTGCCAGCAGTTACCCCCTTTCTGGGGGCGTTAGAGCTTTCTTT.

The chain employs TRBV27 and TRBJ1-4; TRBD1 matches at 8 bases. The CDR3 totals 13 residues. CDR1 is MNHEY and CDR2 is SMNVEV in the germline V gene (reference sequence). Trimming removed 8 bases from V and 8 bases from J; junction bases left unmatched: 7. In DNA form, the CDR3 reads TGTGCCAGCTCGGGACAGGAAAAGGAAAAACTGTTTTTT. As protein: CASSGQEKEKLFF.

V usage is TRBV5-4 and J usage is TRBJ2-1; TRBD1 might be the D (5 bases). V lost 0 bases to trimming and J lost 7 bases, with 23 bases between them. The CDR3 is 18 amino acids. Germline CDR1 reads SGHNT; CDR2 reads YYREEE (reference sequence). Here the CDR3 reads CASSLGAAGRSYGNEQFF. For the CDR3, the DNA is TGTGCCAGCAGCTTGGGGGCGGCAGGGCGAAGTTACGGGAATGAGCAGTTCTTC.

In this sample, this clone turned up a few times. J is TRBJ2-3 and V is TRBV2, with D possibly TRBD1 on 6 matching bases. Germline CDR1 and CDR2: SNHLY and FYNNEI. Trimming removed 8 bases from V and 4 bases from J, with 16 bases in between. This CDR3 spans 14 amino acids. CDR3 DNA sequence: TGTGCCAGCTCCCTCGGTGGGGGCTCAGATACGCAGTATTTT. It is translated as CASSLGGGSDTQYF.

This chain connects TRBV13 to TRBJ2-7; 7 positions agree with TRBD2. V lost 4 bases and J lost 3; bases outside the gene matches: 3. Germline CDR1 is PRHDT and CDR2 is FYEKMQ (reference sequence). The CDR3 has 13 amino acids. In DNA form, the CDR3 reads TGTGCCAGCAGCTCCAGCGGGGTCTACGAGCAGTACTTC. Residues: CASSSSGVYEQYF.

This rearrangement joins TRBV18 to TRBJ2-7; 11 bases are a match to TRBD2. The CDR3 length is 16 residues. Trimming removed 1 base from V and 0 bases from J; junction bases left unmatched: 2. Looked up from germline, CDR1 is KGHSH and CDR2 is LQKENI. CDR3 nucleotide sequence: TGTGCCAGCTCACCACTTACTAGCGGGGGCTCCTACGAGCAGTACTTC. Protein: CASSPLTSGGSYEQYF.

The chain's CDR3 is CASSPGQGAIGNTEAFF. DNA for the CDR3: TGTGCCAGCAGTCCTGGACAGGGGGCGATCGGGAACACTGAAGCTTTCTTT. The chain uses TRBV27 and TRBJ1-1; 11 bases match TRBD1. The CDR3 has 17 amino acids. Germline-derived CDR1 and CDR2 are MNHEY and SMNVEV (reference sequence). The ends lost 5 bases at V and 1 base at J; junction bases unmatched: 9.

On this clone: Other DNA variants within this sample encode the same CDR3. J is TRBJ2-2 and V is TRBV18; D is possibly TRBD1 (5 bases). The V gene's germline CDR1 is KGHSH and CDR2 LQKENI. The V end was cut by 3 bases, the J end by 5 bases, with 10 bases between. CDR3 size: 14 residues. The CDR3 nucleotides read TGTGCCAGCTCACCGGGGCAAGGGACCGGGGAGCTGTTTTTT. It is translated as CASSPGQGTGELFF.

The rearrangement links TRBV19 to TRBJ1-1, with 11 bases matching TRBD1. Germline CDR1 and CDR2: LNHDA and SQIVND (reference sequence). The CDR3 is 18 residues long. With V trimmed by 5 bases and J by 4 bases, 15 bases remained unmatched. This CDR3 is CASSPAGTGGFRGTEAFF. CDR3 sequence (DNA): TGTGCCAGTAGTCCCGCCGGGACAGGGGGGTTTCGAGGCACTGAAGCTTTCTTT.

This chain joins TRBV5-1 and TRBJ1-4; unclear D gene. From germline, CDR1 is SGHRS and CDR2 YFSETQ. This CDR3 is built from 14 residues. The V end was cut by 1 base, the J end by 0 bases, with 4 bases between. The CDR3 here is CASSLRATNEKLFF. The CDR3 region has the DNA TGCGCCAGCAGCTTGAGAGCAACTAATGAAAAACTGTTTTTT.

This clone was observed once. CDR3 DNA sequence: TGTGCCAGCGGTCTAGCGGGGAGTCTCGAAAACGAGCAGTACTTC. Amino acid sequence: CASGLAGSLENEQYF. The chain is built from TRBV2 and TRBJ2-5, with 9 bases that match TRBD2. The better agreement between TRBJ2-7 and the DNA end casts doubt on the J call. Germline CDR1 SNHLY, CDR2 FYNNEI. CDR3 size: 15 residues.

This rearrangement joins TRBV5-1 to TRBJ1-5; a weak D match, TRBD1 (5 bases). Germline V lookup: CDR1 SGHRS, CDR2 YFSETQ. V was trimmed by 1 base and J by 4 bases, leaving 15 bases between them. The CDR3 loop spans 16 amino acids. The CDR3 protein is CASSLYFRVLNQPQHF. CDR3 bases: TGCGCCAGCAGCTTGTATTTCAGGGTATTGAATCAGCCCCAGCATTTT.

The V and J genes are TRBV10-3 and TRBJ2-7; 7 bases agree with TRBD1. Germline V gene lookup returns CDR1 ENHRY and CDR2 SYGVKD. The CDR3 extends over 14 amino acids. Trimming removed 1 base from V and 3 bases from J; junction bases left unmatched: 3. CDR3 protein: CAISEYGQDYEQYF. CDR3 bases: TGTGCCATCAGTGAGTATGGACAGGACTACGAGCAGTACTTC.

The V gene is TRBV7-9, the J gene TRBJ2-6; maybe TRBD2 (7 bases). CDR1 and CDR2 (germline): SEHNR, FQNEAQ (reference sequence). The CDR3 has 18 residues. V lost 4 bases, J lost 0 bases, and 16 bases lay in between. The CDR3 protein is CASSWGGTKSSGANVLTF. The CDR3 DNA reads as TGTGCCAGCAGCTGGGGGGGGACAAAAAGCTCTGGGGCCAACGTCCTGACTTTC.

CDR3 amino acids: CASTESEKANTGELFF. Written as DNA, the CDR3 is TGTGCCAGCACGGAGTCTGAGAAGGCGAACACCGGGGAGCTGTTTTTT. V is TRBV25-1 and J is TRBJ2-2; D is uncertain. The germline gives CDR1 MGHDK, CDR2 SYGVNS. The CDR3 spans 16 residues. The V and J ends lost 7 bases and 0 bases respectively, with 15 bases between them.

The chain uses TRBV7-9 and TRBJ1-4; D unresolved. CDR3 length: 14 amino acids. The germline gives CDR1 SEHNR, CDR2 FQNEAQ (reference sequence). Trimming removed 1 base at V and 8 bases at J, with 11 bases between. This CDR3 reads CASSLGGYGEKLFF. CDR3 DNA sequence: TGTGCCAGCAGCTTAGGAGGGTACGGCGAAAAACTGTTTTTT. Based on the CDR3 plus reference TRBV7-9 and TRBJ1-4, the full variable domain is DTGVSQNPRHKITKRGQNVTFRCDPISEHNRLYWYRQTLGQGPEFLTYFQNEAQLEKSRLLSDRFSAERPKGSFSTLEIQRTEQGDSAMYLCASSLGGYGEKLFFGSGTQLSVL.

CDR3 in DNA: TGCGCCAGCAGCTTGGTAGGTGCTGCGGGGCCAGATACGCAGTATTTT. Translation gives CASSLVGAAGPDTQYF. V is TRBV5-1 and J is TRBJ2-3; D perhaps matches TRBD2 (6 bases). Trimming took off 0 bases at V and 4 bases at J, with 15 bases between the two ends. The CDR3 spans 16 residues. Per the germline V gene, CDR1 is SGHRS and CDR2 is YFSETQ.

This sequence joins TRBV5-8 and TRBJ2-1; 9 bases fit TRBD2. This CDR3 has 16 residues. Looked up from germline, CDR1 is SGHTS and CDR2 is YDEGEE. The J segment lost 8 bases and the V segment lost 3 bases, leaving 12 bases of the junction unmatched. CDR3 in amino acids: CASSSRSSGARYEQFF. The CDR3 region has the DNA TGTGCCAGCAGCTCTAGGTCTAGCGGGGCTCGGTATGAGCAGTTCTTC.

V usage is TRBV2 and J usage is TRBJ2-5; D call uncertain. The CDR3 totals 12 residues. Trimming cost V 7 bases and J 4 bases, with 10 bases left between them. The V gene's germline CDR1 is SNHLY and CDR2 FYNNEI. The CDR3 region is CASKGVGETQYF. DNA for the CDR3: TGTGCCAGCAAAGGAGTGGGAGAGACCCAGTACTTC.